The 31 T cell receptor beta chains given below trace back to one sample, sequenced in a study of T-cell memory formation after mild COVID-19. TCRdb analysed the 5' RACE reads with MiXCR anew, one entry per CDR3 protein. The sample records about 430,000 distinct CDR3 sequences, roughly 18% being singletons. Sequencing was done on a sample of PBMCs or a T cell subset sorted from them (not recorded which). The receptors were gathered from a man aged 18 to 29 who had mild COVID-19 (a few samples of this study predate the infection). Cell type and time point are not known.

This clonotype was seen a handful of times. V and J are TRBV4-1 and TRBJ2-7; 12 nucleotides match TRBD2. The CDR3 loop spans 15 amino acids. V gave up 3 bases and J gave up 1 base; unmatched junction bases: 1. From germline, CDR1 is MGHRA and CDR2 YSYEKL. The CDR3, as DNA: TGCGCCAGCAGCCAGACTAGCGGGGGTTCCTACGAGCAGTACGTC. It encodes CASSQTSGGSYEQYV.

This clonotype was detected a few times. The genes are TRBV6-6 and TRBJ2-3; D could derive from TRBD1 or TRBD2 (6 bases each). Trimming pared 2 bases from V and 4 bases from J, leaving 10 bases between. This CDR3 comprises 14 residues. Germline CDR1 MNHNY, CDR2 SVGAGI (reference sequence). The DNA for the CDR3 is TGTGCCAGCAGTTACCCGGGGGCCTCAGATACGCAGTATTTT. The encoded protein is CASSYPGASDTQYF.

This clonotype was detected a few times. One end of the junction varies from germline; a read error may be responsible. V is TRBV20-1 and J is TRBJ2-2, with a possible D match to TRBD2 (5 bases). The germline CDR1 and CDR2 sequences are DFQATT and SNEGSKA (reference sequence). This CDR3 contains 17 residues. The CDR3: CSARTGLPNGNAGELFF. For the CDR3, the DNA is TGCAGTGCTAGGACCGGGCTTCCCAACGGGAACGCCGGGGAGCTGTTTTTT.

This clonotype showed up just a few times. The chain recombines TRBV6-5 with TRBJ1-1; D is ambiguous. Germline CDR1 reads MNHEY; CDR2 reads SVGAGI. Trimming took 4 bases from V and 11 from J, leaving 17 bases between them. The CDR3 loop spans 13 amino acids. CDR3 sequence reads: CASSSPATITAFF. DNA of the CDR3: TGTGCCAGCAGTTCGCCGGCGACTATCACGGCTTTCTTT.

This clonotype was detected only a few times. V usage is TRBV7-9 and J usage is TRBJ1-5; 7 bases are shared with TRBD1. Germline V gives CDR1 SEHNR, CDR2 FQNEAQ (reference sequence). The CDR3 spans 13 residues. J lost 7 bases, V lost 5 bases, and 5 bases had no gene match. This CDR3 reads CASSGTGVQPQHF. CDR3 coding DNA: TGTGCCAGCAGCGGTACAGGGGTCCAGCCCCAGCATTTT.

Concerning this clonotype: Sequence at one end of the junction differs from germline and may be a read error. Written as DNA, the CDR3 is TGTGACAGCAGCTTATCGCTAGGCCGGGGAGAGCAGTTCTTC. It translates to CDSSLSLGRGEQFF. This rearrangement joins TRBV7-3 to TRBJ2-1; tentatively, D is TRBD2 (5 bases). This CDR3 is built from 14 residues. The germline V gene encodes CDR1 SGHTA and CDR2 FQGTGA.

This clonotype was seen more than once but under ten times. V is TRBV12-3 or TRBV12-4 and J is TRBJ2-1; 7 bases line up with TRBD2. This CDR3 is built from 14 residues. Trimming removed 5 bases from V and 3 bases from J; junction bases left unmatched: 4. Here the CDR3 DNA reads TGTGCCAGCAGTAGCGGGGATCACTACAATGAGCAGTTCTTC. Its protein product is CASSSGDHYNEQFF.

This clonotype was picked up a small number of times. V gene TRBV20-1 combines with J gene TRBJ2-5, with TRBD1 identical over 11 bases. Germline V gene data show CDR1 as DFQATT and CDR2 as SNEGSKA (reference sequence). The CDR3 covers 17 residues. J was trimmed by 3 bases and V by 1 base; bases with no gene match: 10. The CDR3, as DNA: TGCAGTGCTAGAGTCGTCTCCGGGACAGGGGGAAAAGAGACCCAGTACTTC. Its translation: CSARVVSGTGGKETQYF.

The rearrangement uses TRBV4-3 and TRBJ2-7; D is ambiguous. Germline CDR1 and CDR2: LGHNA and YSLEER. There are 15 residues in the CDR3. V was trimmed by 3 bases and J by 4 bases, leaving 16 bases between them. This CDR3 reads CASSQFLGLRYEQYF. The CDR3 coding sequence is TGCGCCAGCAGCCAGTTTCTAGGGCTCCGTTACGAGCAGTACTTC.

This clonotype has a count of ten or more. This rearrangement joins TRBV5-1 to TRBJ2-1, with 7 bases identical to TRBD2. The CDR3 covers 15 residues. Germline CDR1 and CDR2: SGHRS and YFSETQ. V lost 2 bases and J lost 10; bases outside the gene matches: 12. The CDR3 region is CASSLFAPPGGEQFF. The CDR3 region has the DNA TGCGCCAGCAGCTTATTCGCCCCCCCGGGAGGAGAGCAGTTCTTC.

This clonotype came up a few times. This chain connects TRBV10-3 to TRBJ2-4, with TRBD2 matching 8 bases. With V trimmed by 2 bases and J by 7 bases, 4 bases remained unmatched. CDR1 is ENHRY and CDR2 is SYGVKD in the germline V gene. This CDR3 is 14 amino acids long. The CDR3, as DNA: TGTGCCATCAGTGAGACTAGCGGAGGGAACATTCAGTACTTC. Protein product: CAISETSGGNIQYF.

V usage is TRBV7-8 and J usage is TRBJ2-7, with 7 bases matching TRBD1. This CDR3 spans 16 amino acids. Germline V gene sequence: CDR1 SGHVS, CDR2 FQNEAQ. V was clipped by 2 bases and J by 7 bases; unmatched bases: 14. CDR3 bases: TGTGCCAGCAGCTTATCTGGGACAGTCCTGCCTAGGGAGCAGTACGTC. The encoded protein is CASSLSGTVLPREQYV.

This clonotype appeared a few times. V gene TRBV12-3 or TRBV12-4 combines with J gene TRBJ1-2; no clear D gene. The V and J ends lost 8 bases and 2 bases respectively, with 18 bases between them. This CDR3 has 15 residues. This chain's CDR3 is CASSRMVVENYGYTF. CDR3 bases: TGTGCCAGCTCCCGGATGGTTGTAGAGAACTATGGCTACACCTTC.

This clonotype was seen a few times. The chain recombines TRBV11-2 with TRBJ2-7, with D hard to call. There are 14 residues in the CDR3. Trimming took off 1 base at V and 3 bases at J, with 10 bases between the two ends. CDR1 is SGHAT and CDR2 is FQNNGV in the germline V gene. CDR3 coding DNA: TGTGCCAGCAGCTTAGGCGCAACTCTCTACGAGCAGTACTTC. It codes for CASSLGATLYEQYF.

The table lists this clonotype with a few counts. V and J are TRBV7-9 and TRBJ2-1, with 10 nucleotides matching TRBD2. The CDR3 is 17 amino acids. Germline values: CDR1 SEHNR, CDR2 FQNEAQ (reference sequence). The V gene end was trimmed by 1 base and the J gene end by 2 bases; junction bases not matched to a gene: 5. In DNA, the CDR3 is TGTGCCAGCAGCTTAGGACCCACTAGCGGGGCCTACAATGAGCAGTTCTTC. The encoded protein is CASSLGPTSGAYNEQFF.

The V and J genes are TRBV4-1 and TRBJ1-2; no definite D call. The CDR3 is 13 residues long. CDR1 is MGHRA, CDR2 YSYEKL, per germline. Trimming took off 0 bases at V and 5 bases at J, with 7 bases between the two ends. The CDR3 nucleotides read TGCGCCAGCAGCCAAGATCGGTTGTATGGCTACACCTTC. Residues: CASSQDRLYGYTF.

The table lists this clonotype with a few counts. This sequence joins TRBV5-1 and TRBJ2-1; 9 bases match TRBD2. This CDR3 spans 14 amino acids. V shed 2 bases, J shed 14 bases, and the junction held 11 bases outside the gene matches. Germline values: CDR1 SGHRS, CDR2 YFSETQ. The CDR3: CASSFGSGGQAEFF. In DNA form, the CDR3 reads TGCGCCAGCAGCTTCGGGAGCGGGGGGCAAGCCGAGTTCTTC.

This chain uses TRBV27 with TRBJ2-6; no reliable D call. Germline V gives CDR1 MNHEY, CDR2 SMNVEV (reference sequence). This CDR3 spans 16 amino acids. V dropped 6 bases and J dropped 0 bases, with 12 bases sitting between them. The DNA for the CDR3 is TGTGCCAGCAGCCCAGCCTGGGGCTCTGGGGCCAACGTCCTGACTTTC. This codes for CASSPAWGSGANVLTF.

This sequence joins TRBV25-1 and TRBJ2-3; D unresolved. V was cut by 3 bases and J by 5 bases, with 6 bases left in between. Germline CDR1 is MGHDK and CDR2 is SYGVNS. This CDR3 region has 12 residues. The CDR3 is CASSDRRDTQYF. As DNA, the CDR3 is TGTGCCAGCAGTGATCGGCGAGATACGCAGTATTTT.

V usage is TRBV6-2 or TRBV6-3 and J usage is TRBJ2-7; 7 positions agree with TRBD1. Germline-derived CDR1 and CDR2 are MNHEY and SVGEGT. Trimming removed 8 bases from V and 3 bases from J; junction bases left unmatched: 10. CDR3 length: 14 residues. Written as DNA, the CDR3 is TGTGCCAGCTGGGACAGTCCGGGCCTCTACGAGCAGTACTTC. This codes for CASWDSPGLYEQYF.

The chain carries TRBV4-1 and TRBJ2-2, with D tentatively TRBD2 (5 bases). The CDR3 extends over 15 amino acids. The germline V gene encodes CDR1 MGHRA and CDR2 YSYEKL. Trimming removed 1 base at V and 5 bases at J, with 11 bases between. The CDR3 reads CASSQGPGRTGELFF. The DNA of the CDR3 is TGCGCCAGCAGCCAAGGTCCGGGGAGAACCGGGGAGCTGTTTTTT.

This clonotype was seen only a few times. The chain carries TRBV3-1 and TRBJ2-1; 8 nucleotides align to TRBD2. Germline V gene sequence: CDR1 LGHDT, CDR2 YNNKEL (reference sequence). J was trimmed by 4 bases and V by 4 bases; bases with no gene match: 6. The CDR3 is 15 residues long. The CDR3 DNA follows: TGTGCCAGCAGCCCATTGGTAGCGGGATACAATGAGCAGTTCTTC. Protein product: CASSPLVAGYNEQFF.

V gene TRBV30 combines with J gene TRBJ2-2; D remains unclear. This CDR3 has 11 residues. V was shortened by 5 bases and J by 8 bases, with 9 bases between the two germline ends. Germline loops: CDR1 GTSNPN, CDR2 SVGIG (reference sequence). CDR3 sequence reads: CAWRGTGELFF. CDR3 coding DNA: TGTGCCTGGCGCGGAACGGGGGAGCTGTTTTTT.

This clonotype occurred many times. V is TRBV20-1 and J is TRBJ1-1, with D tentatively TRBD1 (6 bases). Trimming took 5 bases from V and 7 from J, leaving 20 bases between them. Germline CDR1 DFQATT, CDR2 SNEGSKA (reference sequence). This CDR3 is built from 14 residues. CDR3 sequence: CSAWTEGGEVEAFF. DNA of the CDR3: TGCAGTGCTTGGACTGAGGGGGGAGAAGTTGAAGCTTTCTTT.

This clonotype has at least ten counts. J is TRBJ2-7 and V is TRBV27; D call uncertain. Per the germline V gene, CDR1 is MNHEY and CDR2 is SMNVEV (reference sequence). This CDR3 has 13 residues. Trimming cost V 5 bases and J 2 bases, with 10 bases left between them. CDR3 in DNA: TGTGCCAGCAGTAGTGGCGGAGCCTACGAGCAGTACTTC. It is translated as CASSSGGAYEQYF.

This chain connects TRBV5-1 to TRBJ2-7, with 8 bases that match TRBD1. Germline CDR1 and CDR2: SGHRS and YFSETQ. This CDR3 comprises 15 residues. The trim removed 2 bases at V and 4 bases at J, leaving 8 bases unmatched. The DNA of the CDR3 is TGCGCCAGCAGCTTTCCCGGACAGGGCGAATACGAGCAGTACTTC. Its protein product is CASSFPGQGEYEQYF.

This clonotype came up a few times. CDR3 DNA sequence: TGTGCCAGCAGCGTTGGTGGGGGGCTCCCGAATACGCAGTATTTT. Translating gives CASSVGGGLPNTQYF. The chain has TRBV9 and TRBJ2-3; D possibly matches TRBD1 or TRBD2 (6 bases each). CDR1 and CDR2 from the germline V gene are SGDLS and YYNGEE. The V and J ends lost 2 bases and 7 bases respectively, with 17 bases between them. This CDR3 region has 15 residues.

The chain carries TRBV7-2 and TRBJ2-1, with 9 bases that match TRBD2. CDR1 SGHTA and CDR2 FQGNSA come from the germline V gene. The CDR3 contains 14 residues. V trimming: 4 bases; J trimming: 4 bases; junction bases outside the gene matches: 2. CDR3 region: CASSSLAGYNEQFF. The CDR3 DNA reads TGTGCCAGCAGCTCACTAGCGGGTTACAATGAGCAGTTCTTC.

This clonotype was observed at least ten times. J is TRBJ2-7 and V is TRBV6-6, with TRBD1 identical over 10 bases. Germline V gene data show CDR1 as MNHNY and CDR2 as SVGAGI (reference sequence). The V and J ends lost 4 bases and 4 bases, in that order; junction bases with no gene match: 4. The CDR3 length is 14 residues. The CDR3 protein is CASSSPGQGYEQYV. CDR3 DNA: TGTGCCAGCAGTTCACCGGGACAGGGGTACGAGCAGTACGTC.

This clonotype was seen ten or more times. The chain recombines TRBV5-1 with TRBJ2-2, with no clear D. Trimming removed 5 bases at V and 4 bases at J, with 12 bases between. Germline V gene sequence: CDR1 SGHRS, CDR2 YFSETQ. This CDR3 contains 14 residues. CDR3 DNA sequence: TGCGCCAGCAGTGAACCGGACCCCACCGGGGAGCTGTTTTTT. Translation gives CASSEPDPTGELFF.

The chain carries TRBV6-6 and TRBJ1-2; D is unclear. V lost 5 bases and J 6 bases, leaving 10 bases between the germline ends. Germline assignment: CDR1 MNHNY and CDR2 SVGAGI (reference sequence). The CDR3 spans 12 residues. The CDR3 sequence: CASSPSMDGYTF. The CDR3 coding sequence is TGTGCCAGCAGTCCTTCGATGGATGGCTACACCTTC.